The following is a TCR beta chain sequence with its context. A multiplex PCR was run with 60 Vbeta primers and 13 Jbeta primers. Profiling relied on immunoSEQ multiplex PCR, and the TCRdb table lists in-frame clones only, not all of them. Its table lists 100,000 to 150,000 clones. This entry is derived from a study of cytomegalovirus exposure and HLA in healthy donors. CDR3 size: 15 residues. CDR1 is SGHKS, CDR2 YYEKEE, per germline (reference sequence). J was trimmed by 1 base and V by 3 bases; bases with no gene match: 6. This clonotype was obtained from a middle-aged woman in good health and CMV-seropositive. The chain uses TRBV5-5 and TRBJ1-1, with 7 bases identical to TRBD1. The sample taken for sequencing was PBMCs. The CDR3, as DNA: TGTGCCAGCAGCTACTACAGGGGACGGAACACTGAAGCTTTCTTT. Translation: CASSYYRGRNTEAFF.